This T cell receptor beta chain is drawn from a study of OX40 agonist ivuxolimab in advanced cancers. About the investigation overall: Ivuxolimab was an agonistic, fully human IgG2 monoclonal antibody directed against OX40 (CD134), a costimulatory receptor. The purpose of peripheral TCRbeta sequencing was to test whether ivuxolimab changed TCR sequence diversity and led to clonal T-cell expansion. Intravenous ivuxolimab was administered to patients every 2 weeks at six dose levels: 0.01, 0.1, 0.3, 1.5, 3 and 10 mg/kg. The dose-escalation cohort was roughly 83% male with a mean age of approximately 60 years, ranging from roughly 20 to 80. Partial responses occurred in three dose-escalation patients: two with cutaneous melanoma and one with hepatocellular carcinoma. The monotherapy dose-escalation portion (N of about 49 patients) of the phase I ivuxolimab trial is reported in the paper. Patients were allowed to have had prior anti-PD-1, anti-PD-L1 or anti-CTLA-4 therapy, and 40% of the dose-escalation patients had previously received checkpoint inhibitors. Of the 50 or so patients in dose escalation, about 19 had hepatocellular carcinoma, some 15 had melanoma, 9 had renal cell carcinoma and 9 had head and neck cancer. The investigation overall reported the following: Antigen specificity was not determined for the clonally expanded peripheral T cells. After ivuxolimab, more expanded clones were found on average in CD8+ T cells than in CD4+ T cells. Low levels of normalized T-cell clonal expansion were also seen in some patients who did not respond. Clonal expansion of both CD4+ and CD8+ blood T cells was observed from baseline to week 6 at doses 0.1 to 3.0 mg/kg. In the 0.1-3.0 mg/kg groups, partial responders had among the lowest normalized peripheral clonal expansion, particularly in CD8+ T cells.

CDR1 MNHNS and CDR2 SASEGT were looked up in the germline V gene. V lost 6 bases and J lost 2 bases; the stretch between them is 11 bases long. The CDR3 runs 14 amino acids, cysteine and phenylalanine included. The read is trimmed to its CDR3 DNA, 42 bases read in frame from base 1. Genomic DNA was isolated from the sorted cells so that the TCRbeta CDR3 region could be sequenced. TCRbeta CDR3 regions were sequenced using the immunoSEQ Assay. Imported from immuneACCESS, the table was reduced by TCRdb to in-frame sequences with V and J called. These copies leave out some clones; in studies compared against another copy, an unresolved V gene accounts for under half, and the cause of the remainder is not known. For this sample the table gives around 70,000 clones, of which roughly 80% were detected only once. Of the sample, 1.5% to 2% falls within the top ten clones. About this clone itself: What this receptor recognizes is not known. No base qualities exist here, and no much larger clone lies one base off it.

Patients with autoimmune disease history or receiving systemic immunosuppression were excluded from the trial. Peripheral blood for TCR sequencing was collected from all dose cohorts at baseline, on cycle 4 day 1, and on cycle 7 day 1. The samples were drawn from a first-in-human, open-label, multicenter phase I dose-escalation trial of ivuxolimab. Adults with locally advanced or metastatic head and neck squamous cell, hepatocellular, melanoma or renal cell carcinoma were enrolled in the trial. Before TCR sequencing, CD4+ and CD8+ T cells were separately sorted from peripheral blood. The chain links TRBV6-1 with TRBJ2-1, with TRBD1 tentatively as D gene (6 bases match). This sequence was found in an adult with an advanced solid tumor such as melanoma, head and neck, liver or kidney cancer. The source was CD4+ or CD8+ T cells sorted from blood, collected in a trial of the OX40 agonist ivuxolimab. The base sequence is TGTGCCAGCAGGGGGGCGTCGACCTACAATGAGCAGTTCTTC. It codes for CASRGASTYNEQFF.